This TCR beta chain stems from a study of cytomegalovirus exposure and HLA in healthy donors. Findings and limits, study-wide: When a later analysis compared HLA-associated TCR beta chains with equally common others, the HLA-associated chains turned out to be more clonally expanded and to have lower generation probabilities.

Use of 60 Vbeta and 13 Jbeta primers characterized the PCR. The assay was immunoSEQ multiplex PCR, and TCRdb's table has in-frame clones only and misses some. The sample holds about 160,000 clones. Measured by frequency, this clone is medium-sized. Antigen: not known. This clonotype was obtained from a man aged 30 to 39 in good health and CMV-seronegative. The sample taken for sequencing was PBMCs.

The CDR3 bases are TGTGCCAGCAGTGACTCGAGCGGGAGCAGCAATGAGCAGTTCTTC. Encoded protein: CASSDSSGSSNEQFF. The chain uses TRBV6-4 and TRBJ2-1, with 8 bases matching TRBD2. CDR3 length: 15 amino acids. Unmatched junction bases numbered 4, after V lost 0 bases and J lost 6 bases. Per the germline V gene, CDR1 is MRHNA and CDR2 is SNTAGT.